The rows below give T cell receptor beta chains drawn from one sample of a study of blood T cells in healthy people across ages. A single record per CDR3 protein comes from TCRdb applying MiXCR to the 5' RACE reads. There are around 1,500,000 distinct CDR3 sequences in the sample; 28% occur only once, and over 7% lies in the top ten. The sequenced sample was blood. The receptor set was obtained from a woman between 25 and 40 years old in good health. Both conserved end residues are part of each CDR3. D genes are given only for firm matches. Clone size is shown for a subset of rows, as once, few, many or a class of expanded clone.

cdr3_length clone_size j_call d_call v_call cdr3_aa cdr3_nt
13 few TRBJ1-2 NA TRBV29-1 CSVVSGEGHGYTF TGCAGCGTTGTTAGTGGTGAGGGGCATGGCTACACCTTC
13 NA TRBJ2-7 NA TRBV6-5 CASGRDRIYEQYF TGTGCCAGCGGGCGGGACAGAATCTACGAGCAGTACTTC
16 few TRBJ2-5 NA TRBV7-9 CASSSEGGSSQETQYF TGTGCCAGCAGCTCCGAAGGGGGGAGCTCACAAGAGACCCAGTACTTC
15 NA TRBJ1-1 TRBD1 TRBV13 CASSLGDRATTEAFF TGTGCCAGCAGCTTAGGGGACAGGGCAACTACTGAAGCTTTCTTT
11 many TRBJ2-1 NA TRBV20-1 CSARRATEQFF TGCAGTGCTAGGCGGGCGACTGAGCAGTTCTTC
13 NA TRBJ2-5 NA TRBV7-6 CASSFDSRRKQYF TGTGCCAGCAGCTTTGACTCCCGAAGGAAACAGTACTTC
14 many TRBJ2-4 NA TRBV21-1 CASSKGTGGNIQYF TGTGCCAGCAGCAAAGGGACAGGGGGAAACATTCAGTACTTC
15 few TRBJ2-1 TRBD2 TRBV7-3 CASSMAGGPYNEQFF TGTGCCAGCAGTATGGCGGGGGGGCCCTACAATGAGCAGTTCTTC
13 few TRBJ2-4 NA TRBV27 CASRQGPKNIQYF TGTGCCAGCAGGCAGGGGCCGAAAAACATTCAGTACTTC
13 NA TRBJ2-5 TRBD1 TRBV20-1 CSARTGGKETQYF TGCAGTGCTCGGACAGGGGGAAAGGAGACCCAGTACTTC
14 NA TRBJ1-4 NA TRBV5-1 CASSLEVQNEKLFF TGCGCCAGCAGCTTGGAGGTCCAAAATGAAAAACTGTTTTTT
13 NA TRBJ1-2 NA TRBV27 CASSREPLYGYTF TGTGCCAGCAGCCGCGAACCACTCTATGGCTACACCTTC
12 few TRBJ1-2 NA TRBV15 CATSRGVDGYTF TGTGCCACCAGCAGAGGTGTCGATGGCTACACCTTC
13 few TRBJ2-5 NA TRBV12-3/TRBV12-4 CASSSLAWETQYF TGTGCCAGCAGTTCTCTAGCGTGGGAGACCCAGTACTTC
16 few TRBJ2-7 TRBD2 TRBV12-3/TRBV12-4 CASSPLRGGATYEQYF TGTGCCAGCAGTCCCCTACGGGGGGGCGCTACCTACGAGCAGTACTTC
15 few TRBJ1-5 TRBD1 TRBV25-1 CASSDPQGNDQPQHF TGTGCCAGCAGTGACCCACAGGGGAATGATCAGCCCCAGCATTTT
13 NA TRBJ1-2 NA TRBV7-2 CASSSGQGYGHTF TGTGCCAGCAGCTCAGGGCAGGGGTATGGCCACACCTTC
14 NA TRBJ2-1 NA TRBV6-1 CASSLTVLGIGQFF TGTGCCAGCAGTTTGACAGTCCTGGGAATCGGTCAGTTCTTC
12 NA TRBJ2-1 NA TRBV29-1 CSGGTGSYEQLF TGCAGCGGAGGGACTGGATCCTACGAGCAGCTCTTC
12 many TRBJ2-7 NA TRBV12-3/TRBV12-4 CASSLVNDLQYF TGTGCCAGCAGTTTAGTCAATGATTTACAGTACTTC
15 NA TRBJ2-1 TRBD1 TRBV5-1 CASSPMTGAVNEQFF TGCGCCAGCAGCCCCATGACAGGGGCCGTCAATGAGCAGTTCTTC
14 many TRBJ2-1 NA TRBV7-8 CASSRGGAYNEQFF TGTGCCAGCAGCAGGGGGGGGGCCTACAATGAGCAGTTCTTC
14 many TRBJ2-1 TRBD1 TRBV15 CATSTRGTGYEQFF TGTGCCACCAGCACCCGCGGGACAGGGTATGAGCAGTTCTTC
15 NA TRBJ1-4 TRBD1 TRBV7-2 CVSSLLGQGAEKLFF TGTGTCAGCAGCCTCCTGGGACAGGGGGCTGAAAAACTGTTTTTT
17 few TRBJ2-3 TRBD2 TRBV14 CASSHHRLAGGLDTQYF TGTGCTAGCAGCCACCATCGACTAGCGGGGGGCTTAGATACGCAGTATTTT
14 many TRBJ2-7 TRBD1 TRBV10-3 CAISEGTGVSEQYF TGTGCCATCAGTGAGGGGACAGGGGTCTCCGAGCAGTACTTC
14 few TRBJ2-7 NA TRBV7-2 CASSMPRAPYEQYF TGTGCCAGCAGCATGCCGAGGGCCCCCTACGAGCAGTACTTC
12 many TRBJ2-3 NA TRBV3-1 CASTTGMDTQYF TGTGCCAGCACCACAGGGATGGATACGCAGTATTTT
15 few TRBJ2-1 TRBD2 TRBV30 CAWSVGLAGAAEQFF TGTGCCTGGAGTGTAGGGCTAGCGGGAGCGGCTGAGCAGTTCTTC
13 NA TRBJ1-2 NA TRBV25-1 CASSAGTSVGYTF TGTGCCAGCAGTGCCGGGACGAGTGTTGGCTACACCTTC
13 few TRBJ2-7 NA TRBV19 CATLDGTTYEQYF TGTGCCACCCTGGACGGAACCACCTACGAGCAGTACTTC
16 NA TRBJ2-6 NA TRBV27 CASSRGGGSGANVLTF TGTGCCAGCAGCCGGGGAGGAGGGTCTGGGGCCAACGTCCTGACTTTC